These T cell receptor beta chains were read from a single sample in a study of PD-1 blockade in classical Hodgkin lymphoma. Clones were read by immunoSEQ multiplex PCR, and TCRdb kept only the in-frame ones, dropping some. Of roughly 2,500 clones listed, around 60% are singletons. Source: CD8+ T cells from blood, taken before the fourth cycle of nivolumab. The receptors here all came from a human donor with classical Hodgkin lymphoma. Both conserved end residues are part of each CDR3. The D gene is left open where the match is weak. A clone size is listed for some rows: how often the clone was seen (once, few, many), or a class if it is expanded.

size: NA; J: TRBJ1-2; D: NA; V: TRBV6-1; DNA: TGTGCCAGCAGTGAAGCGGGCTTCTATGGCTACACCTTC; CDR3: CASSEAGFYGYTF
size: few; J: TRBJ2-7; D: TRBD1; V: TRBV5-1; DNA: TGCGCCAGCAGCTTGGGGACAGGGGCCTACGAGCAGTACTTC; CDR3: CASSLGTGAYEQYF
size: NA; J: TRBJ2-1; D: NA; V: TRBV19; DNA: TGTTCCACAGGCAGGGTCAATGAGCAGTTCTTC; CDR3: CSTGRVNEQFF
size: NA; J: TRBJ1-4; D: NA; V: TRBV19; DNA: TGTGCCAGTAGCCCCGAGGGGGTTAGGAATGAAAAACTGTTTTTT; CDR3: CASSPEGVRNEKLFF
size: NA; J: TRBJ2-7; D: NA; V: TRBV4-3; DNA: TGCGCCAGCAGCCAGGGGGTCGGGATTAGCTCCTACGAGCAGTACTTC; CDR3: CASSQGVGISSYEQYF
size: NA; J: TRBJ1-6; D: NA; V: TRBV15; DNA: TGTGCCACCAGCAGAGATCGAGGTAATTCACCCCTCCACTTT; CDR3: CATSRDRGNSPLHF
size: NA; J: TRBJ1-2; D: NA; V: TRBV14; DNA: TGTGCCAGCAGCCAAGATGGAGGCAGTAGCTATGGCTACACCTTC; CDR3: CASSQDGGSSYGYTF
size: few; J: TRBJ1-1; D: TRBD1; V: TRBV28; DNA: TGTGCCAGCAGTATTTCAGGGGGACTTGACACTGAAGCTTTCTTT; CDR3: CASSISGGLDTEAFF
size: NA; J: TRBJ2-3; D: NA; V: TRBV7-9; DNA: TGTGCCAGCAGGGACCAAAAGGGAGATACGCAGTATTTT; CDR3: CASRDQKGDTQYF
size: NA; J: TRBJ1-1; D: NA; V: TRBV11-3; DNA: TGTGCCAGCAGCTTAGGGCAGGGGATGGACACTGAAGCTTTCTTT; CDR3: CASSLGQGMDTEAFF
size: NA; J: TRBJ2-7; D: NA; V: TRBV7-6; DNA: TGTGCCAGCAGCTTGAGTGGAGGCAGCGCCTACGAGCAGTACTTC; CDR3: CASSLSGGSAYEQYF
size: NA; J: TRBJ2-1; D: NA; V: TRBV28; DNA: TGTGCCAGCACCCCGCGAGAAGGCGGCTACAATGAGCAGTTCTTC; CDR3: CASTPREGGYNEQFF
size: NA; J: TRBJ2-3; D: NA; V: TRBV27; DNA: TGTGCCAGCAGTTTATATCGACAGTTCACAGATACGCAGTATTTT; CDR3: CASSLYRQFTDTQYF
size: NA; J: TRBJ2-2; D: NA; V: TRBV7-6; DNA: TGTGCCAGCAGCTGGGGACAAGGGGGGGAGCTGTTTTTT; CDR3: CASSWGQGGELFF
size: NA; J: TRBJ2-5; D: NA; V: TRBV7-9; DNA: TGTGCCAGCAGTTCGACGACACGTTACCAAGAGACCCAGTACTTC; CDR3: CASSSTTRYQETQYF
size: NA; J: TRBJ2-5; D: TRBD2; V: TRBV4-2; DNA: TGTGCCAGCAGCCTTGGCGGGGGGGCCGGAGAGACCCAGTACTTC; CDR3: CASSLGGGAGETQYF
size: NA; J: TRBJ2-5; D: NA; V: TRBV27; DNA: TGTGCCAGCAGTCCGACAGTCGAAGAGACCCAGTACTTC; CDR3: CASSPTVEETQYF
size: few; J: TRBJ1-1; D: NA; V: TRBV6-6; DNA: TGTGCCAGCAGTTATGGGGGAAGCACTGAAGCTTTCTTT; CDR3: CASSYGGSTEAFF
size: few; J: TRBJ2-7; D: TRBD1; V: TRBV6-5; DNA: TGTGCCAGCAGTTATTACGGGACAGGGGACGAGCAGTACTTC; CDR3: CASSYYGTGDEQYF
size: few; J: TRBJ1-2; D: NA; V: TRBV4-3; DNA: TGCGCCAGCAGCCTACTGGACGGGGGAGGCTACACCTTC; CDR3: CASSLLDGGGYTF
size: few; J: TRBJ2-5; D: TRBD1; V: TRBV4-1; DNA: TGCGCCAGCAGCCAAGATCTAAGTTGGGACAGGGGCCAAGAGACCCAGTACTTC; CDR3: CASSQDLSWDRGQETQYF
size: NA; J: TRBJ1-4; D: NA; V: TRBV2; DNA: TGTGCCAGCAGTCGGGGACACCCTGCAACTAATGAAAAACTGTTTTTT; CDR3: CASSRGHPATNEKLFF
size: NA; J: TRBJ1-1; D: TRBD1; V: TRBV11-2; DNA: TGTGCCAGCAGACTGGGACAGGGGGCGGGTGAAGCTTTCTTT; CDR3: CASRLGQGAGEAFF
size: NA; J: TRBJ2-7; D: NA; V: TRBV15; DNA: TGTGCCACCCGGGACAACTCCTACGAGCAGTACTTC; CDR3: CATRDNSYEQYF
size: NA; J: TRBJ1-6; D: NA; V: TRBV4-1; DNA: TGCGCCAGCAGCCACGCGCAAGGACGGGGTAATTCACCCCTCCACTTT; CDR3: CASSHAQGRGNSPLHF
size: NA; J: TRBJ2-1; D: TRBD2; V: TRBV5-4; DNA: TGTGCCAGCAGCTTGGGGACTAGCTTTGGGAATGAGCAGTTCTTC; CDR3: CASSLGTSFGNEQFF
size: NA; J: TRBJ2-1; D: NA; V: TRBV19; DNA: TGTGCCAGTAGTATAGTCTTGGACACCTACAATGAGCAGTTCTTC; CDR3: CASSIVLDTYNEQFF
size: NA; J: TRBJ1-5; D: TRBD1; V: TRBV7-9; DNA: TGTGCCAGCAGCTTAACAGGGGGCGCGGAGCCCCAGCATTTT; CDR3: CASSLTGGAEPQHF
size: NA; J: TRBJ1-3; D: NA; V: TRBV11-2; DNA: TGTGCCAGCAGCTTAGAGGCGAACTCTGGAAACACCATATATTTT; CDR3: CASSLEANSGNTIYF
size: few; J: TRBJ2-1; D: NA; V: TRBV6-5; DNA: TGTGCCAGCGCCATCTACAATGAGCAGTTCTTC; CDR3: CASAIYNEQFF
size: NA; J: TRBJ1-2; D: NA; V: TRBV19; DNA: TGTGCCAGTAGCCCGTCGGGCGGGGGAAGCTATGGCTACACCTTC; CDR3: CASSPSGGGSYGYTF
size: few; J: TRBJ2-3; D: NA; V: TRBV28; DNA: TGTGCCACCGACCTAAATCCTAGACAGTCTAGCACAGATACGCAGTATTTT; CDR3: CATDLNPRQSSTDTQYF
size: NA; J: TRBJ2-7; D: NA; V: TRBV7-9; DNA: TGTGCCAGCAGTACCACATTGAGACAGCTGATGTACGAGCAGTACTTC; CDR3: CASSTTLRQLMYEQYF
size: NA; J: TRBJ2-4; D: NA; V: TRBV5-5; DNA: TGTGCCAGCAGCTTGGTTCTTGGCGCATTAGCCAAAAACATTCAGTACTTC; CDR3: CASSLVLGALAKNIQYF
size: NA; J: TRBJ2-7; D: NA; V: TRBV7-8; DNA: TGTGCCAGCAGGTGGGGGAGCTCCTACGAGCAGTACTTC; CDR3: CASRWGSSYEQYF
size: NA; J: TRBJ1-1; D: NA; V: TRBV27; DNA: TGTGCCAGCAGTTTAACCTATAACTTTCTTGGGACTGAAGCTTTCTTT; CDR3: CASSLTYNFLGTEAFF
size: few; J: TRBJ2-7; D: NA; V: TRBV19; DNA: TGTGCCAGTAAGGAGGCGGGGTCCCTCCTCGAGCAGTACTTC; CDR3: CASKEAGSLLEQYF
size: few; J: TRBJ1-2; D: NA; V: TRBV4-3; DNA: TGCGCCAGCAGCCAAGATAGGCAGAATTTTAACTATGGCTACACCTTC; CDR3: CASSQDRQNFNYGYTF
size: NA; J: TRBJ1-2; D: NA; V: TRBV6-5; DNA: TGTGCCAGCAGCCACGGCGGAGATGGCTACACCTTC; CDR3: CASSHGGDGYTF
size: NA; J: TRBJ1-2; D: NA; V: TRBV19; DNA: TGTGCCAGTAGTATTGGGTTAGGGAACTATGGCTACACCTTC; CDR3: CASSIGLGNYGYTF
size: once; J: TRBJ2-3; D: NA; V: TRBV7-5; DNA: TGTGCCAGCAGCTTAGGGGGGGCCACAGATACGCAGTATTTT; CDR3: CASSLGGATDTQYF
size: NA; J: TRBJ1-6; D: NA; V: TRBV28; DNA: TGTGCCAGCAGGCCCCCGTCCGGGGGGCGCGTTTCACCCCTCCACTTT; CDR3: CASRPPSGGRVSPLHF
size: NA; J: TRBJ2-7; D: NA; V: TRBV28; DNA: TGTGCCAGCAGTTCCATTTACCGGGACGGCTACGAGCAGTACTTC; CDR3: CASSSIYRDGYEQYF
size: NA; J: TRBJ2-2; D: TRBD2; V: TRBV5-1; DNA: TGCGCCAGCAGCTCAGGACTAGCGGGGGGCCATGGGGAGCTGTTTTTT; CDR3: CASSSGLAGGHGELFF
size: NA; J: TRBJ2-5; D: NA; V: TRBV7-9; DNA: TGTGCCAGCAGCCCCCCTACTAGCCCAGAGACCCAGTACTTC; CDR3: CASSPPTSPETQYF
size: NA; J: TRBJ1-2; D: TRBD1; V: TRBV6-5; DNA: TGTGCCAGCGGGACAGGGGGAGGTGGCTACACCTTC; CDR3: CASGTGGGGYTF
size: NA; J: TRBJ1-6; D: NA; V: TRBV5-6; DNA: TGTGCCAGCAGCGCTAATGTCAGGGCCCCATTCTATAATTCACCCCTCCACTTT; CDR3: CASSANVRAPFYNSPLHF
size: NA; J: TRBJ2-2; D: NA; V: TRBV2; DNA: TGTGCCAGCATCCCCCGCAGGGGAGACACCGGGGAGCTGTTTTTT; CDR3: CASIPRRGDTGELFF
size: NA; J: TRBJ1-2; D: NA; V: TRBV6-1; DNA: TGTGCCAGCAGTGAAGGGGGAGGGGTTGCGCTCGGAAGTGGCTACACCTTC; CDR3: CASSEGGGVALGSGYTF
size: NA; J: TRBJ1-1; D: TRBD1; V: TRBV28; DNA: TGTGCCAGCAGTATCAGGGGGCGGGTAAACACTGAAGCTTTCTTT; CDR3: CASSIRGRVNTEAFF